The source of this T cell receptor (beta chain) is a study of blood T cell dynamics during melanoma immunotherapy. This CDR3 is built from 16 residues. Germline trimming cut 0 bases from V and 7 bases from J; bases unmatched to any gene: 2. Germline loops: CDR1 SGHAT, CDR2 FQNNGV. TCRdb's copy holds only in-frame clones and misses some; the assay was immunoSEQ multiplex PCR. The sample contains about 9,900 clones, just over 85% of which appear only once. Time point here: pre-treatment baseline. The sequence was obtained from a human donor with melanoma. Here the sequenced sample was blood, taken from a patient treated with checkpoint blockade. This sequence joins TRBV11-2 and TRBJ2-1, with 14 positions matching TRBD2. This CDR3 is CASSLEGLAGENEQFF. CDR3 coding DNA: TGTGCCAGCAGCTTAGAGGGACTAGCGGGGGAAAATGAGCAGTTCTTC.